This TCR beta chain was recorded in a study of CD8 T cells in Susac syndrome. The CDR3 runs to 15 residues. CDR1 and CDR2 (germline): MGHRA, YSYEKL. V was pared by 0 bases and J by 0 bases, with 8 bases between. The RNA, roughly 0.45 to 1 ug, was put through reverse transcription using random hexamers. MiXCR, applied by TCRdb to the immunoSEQ multiplex PCR reads, yields one record per CDR3 protein. The table has around 140,000 distinct CDR3 sequences, roughly 94% seen once; the top ten hold approximately 0.13%. The V call is TRBV4-1, the J call TRBJ1-2; D is unresolved. The clonotype was recovered from a human donor with Susac syndrome. The sequencing sample was made of CD4+ T cells from PBMCs. The CDR3 coding sequence is TGCGCCAGCAGCCAAGAATATACTGCTAACTATGGCTACACCTTC. Translating gives CASSQEYTANYGYTF.